This T cell receptor (beta chain) was profiled in a study of a mutant IDH1 vaccine in newly diagnosed glioma (dated by TCRdb to 2020 to 2022). For context, the study as a whole: The roughly 33 treated patients were around 60% male and roughly 40% female, with a mean age of approximately 40 years. Before enrollment, most patients had been given radiochemotherapy with temozolomide as standard therapy, while the rest had received either radiotherapy alone or temozolomide alone. Six visits were used for peripheral blood collection: V03 (baseline), V05, V07, V10, V12 and V13. Longitudinal TCRB deep sequencing was done for 25 to 30 treated patients, wherever samples were available for exploratory analyses. Broader findings and caveats from the paper: Pseudoprogression appeared unrelated to alterations in the top peripheral T cell clonotypes detected by TCRB sequencing. Across multiple MHC alleles, vaccine-induced immune responses were seen in just over 90% of patients. PBMC samples for TCRB deep sequencing were selected based on availability. The authors noted that analyses of patient blood samples could not be reproduced because of sample limitations.

The library was made by the immunoSEQ multiplex PCR assay. Rearranged TCR beta chain sequences were amplified using the hsTCRB Kit according to the manufacturer's protocol. Sequencing of TCRB libraries was carried out on an Illumina MiSeq. On the authors' methods: Demultiplexing, trimming and gene mapping were performed with the kit vendor's proprietary platform. TCRdb stores this immuneACCESS table with in-frame sequences only. Part of the clones is absent; in the studies checked, under half of the shortfall reflects unresolved V genes, and no reason is known for the rest. The DNA was the basis for D and trimming; V, J and clone size are from that table. The sample table records tens of thousands of clones; about 74% of these occur just once. The biggest ten clones account for over 1.5% of the sample. According to the study, the label for this sample's time point signals: baseline, week 1 (first vaccination visit). Interpreted using the paper, the treatment or condition label stands for: pre-vaccination baseline after standard-of-care therapy. The donors had newly diagnosed IDH1-mutant astrocytomas of WHO grade 3 or 4 that showed loss of nuclear ATRX. The samples were drawn from NOA16, a multicentre, single-arm, open-label phase I trial in Germany that tested a mutant IDH1 peptide vaccine in humans for the first time. Visit V03 blood draws served as the baseline sample for immunogenicity testing. Genomic DNA for TCRB sequencing was extracted from EDTA blood using the DNeasy Blood and Tissue Kit.

A word on this clone: Its target antigen remains unknown. No base quality information exists; no much larger clone differs at one position.

The sample here was PBMCs, taken from a glioma patient treated with radiotherapy, temozolomide or both. The source of this sequence is a woman in her 40s with glioma.

The DNA sequence is as follows: TGCAGCGTTGTCCCAGGGACAGGCACAGATACGCAGTATTTT. Translated, this gives CSVVPGTGTDTQYF. Rearrangement joined TRBV29-1 to TRBJ2-3; a stretch of 7 junction bases matches TRBD1. Trimmed from V: 4 bases; trimmed from J: 1 base; junction bases lacking a gene match: 5. Including cysteine and phenylalanine, the CDR3 has 14 amino acids. This entry keeps only the CDR3 DNA: 42 bases, framed from base 1. CDR1 and CDR2 (SQVTM, ANQGSEA) derive from the germline V gene.